The entry that follows covers one T cell receptor (beta chain) sequence. Antigen unknown. Since the CDR3 does not end with the conserved phenylalanine or tryptophan, this likely comes from a read error. This CDR3 region has 15 residues. Germline V gene lookup returns CDR1 SGHVS and CDR2 FQNEAQ. V lost 5 bases, J lost 3 bases, and 17 bases lay in between. The data stem from a study of regulatory T cells in long-lasting Graves disease. The time point here: newly diagnosed GD, antithyroid drugs for less than 3 months. There was RNA extracted from PBMCs, and the TCR library was made from it. Assembly of TCR beta libraries relied on iRepertoire HTBI primers together with Arm-PCR of CDR3 regions. TCRdb re-called the multiplex PCR reads with MiXCR, one entry per CDR3 protein. The sample contains about 460,000 distinct CDR3 sequences, about 14% of which appear only once. Findings of the study overall: Clonotypes that were public and shared totalled a few thousand in persistent patients versus 850 to 1,000 in new patients. Limited samples may have lowered accuracy.

These data were also reused for a study on T cells in Graves' hyperthyroidism and ophthalmopathy. This second study says: Patients were excluded because of uncontrolled infection, other autoimmune disease, pregnancy or lactation. The primer set for the first-round RT-PCR of the TCR CDR3 was HTBI.

The source material was peripheral blood mononuclear cells (PBMCs), sampled at new diagnosis, from a patient treated with antithyroid drugs. This chain joins TRBV7-8 and TRBJ2-7; unclear D gene. The TCR originated in a woman aged 45 to 65 with Graves disease. The CDR3 region has the DNA TGTGCCAGCAGCCAAACCCCGGTTTCCCTCTACGAGCAGTACTCC. Translating gives CASSQTPVSLYEQYS.